One and the same sample provided the 12 T cell receptor beta chains below, sequenced in a study of T-cell memory formation after mild COVID-19. TCRdb redid the calling of the 5' RACE reads with MiXCR, one entry per CDR3 protein. The sample holds a few hundred thousand distinct CDR3 sequences, 21% seen once. Sequenced sample: PBMCs or a T cell subset sorted from them (not recorded which). The receptor source for this set is an adult woman who had mild COVID-19 (a few samples of this study predate the infection). Cell type and time point are not known.

The chain combines TRBV7-9 with TRBJ1-3; D unresolved. This CDR3 contains 13 residues. CDR1 and CDR2 from the germline V gene are SEHNR and FQNEAQ (reference sequence). The germline V and J ends were trimmed by 6 bases and 12 bases, with 18 bases remaining between them. The CDR3 sequence is CASREDGMRLIYF. CDR3 nucleotide sequence: TGTGCCAGCAGGGAAGACGGGATGAGACTCATATATTTT.

This clonotype has a handful of counts. The chain links TRBV7-3 to TRBJ1-2; D is ambiguous. V lost 2 bases to trimming and J lost 6 bases, with 19 bases between them. The CDR3 extends over 16 amino acids. From germline, CDR1 is SGHTA and CDR2 FQGTGA. The CDR3, as DNA: TGTGCCAGCAGCTTAGGGATTCCGGGCTCCGGTAATGGCTACACCTTC. This sequence encodes CASSLGIPGSGNGYTF.

The chain employs TRBV27 and TRBJ2-7, with 8 nucleotides matching TRBD1. V trimming: 5 bases; J trimming: 2 bases; junction bases outside the gene matches: 8. This CDR3 region has 15 residues. Germline CDR1 reads MNHEY; CDR2 reads SMNVEV (reference sequence). The DNA for the CDR3 is TGTGCCAGCAGTCTTGGACAGGGTAGGGCCTACGAGCAGTACTTC. It is translated as CASSLGQGRAYEQYF.

This clonotype has only a few counts. The chain links TRBV21-1 to TRBJ2-3; the table's TRBD2 call for D was not verified on the DNA. TRBV21-1 is designated a pseudogene. The CDR3 sequence is 17 residues long. CDR3 protein: CASSPQSGLGGTDTQYF. In nucleotides, the CDR3 is TGTGCCAGCAGCCCACAATCGGGACTAGGGGGCACAGATACGCAGTATTTT.

J is TRBJ2-5 and V is TRBV5-1, with a tentative D call TRBD2 (6 bases). V was shortened by 1 base and J by 5 bases, with 12 bases between the two germline ends. The CDR3 is 14 residues long. Germline V lookup: CDR1 SGHRS, CDR2 YFSETQ. CDR3 sequence (DNA): TGCGCCAGCAGCTTGAGCGGGCCCCGGGAGACCCAGTACTTC. Translating it yields CASSLSGPRETQYF.

Only a few counts were recorded for this clonotype. V gene TRBV29-1 combines with J gene TRBJ1-1; no firm D call. The CDR3 consists of 14 residues. V lost 7 bases, J lost 0 bases, and 15 bases lay in between. CDR1 and CDR2 from the germline V gene are SQVTM and ANQGSEA. The CDR3 reads CSGYPGNLNTEAFF. The CDR3 nucleotides are TGCAGCGGATACCCTGGAAATCTGAACACTGAAGCTTTCTTT.

This clonotype has only a few counts. V gene TRBV3-1 combines with J gene TRBJ2-4, with D unclear. Germline V gene sequence: CDR1 LGHDT, CDR2 YNNKEL (reference sequence). Between the trimmed V and J ends, which lost 0 bases and 7 bases, there was a span of 4 bases. CDR3 size: 12 residues. In DNA, the CDR3 is TGTGCCAGCAGCCAAGACGGGAACATTCAGTACTTC. Translating gives CASSQDGNIQYF.

This chain links TRBV5-5 with TRBJ2-5; D not resolved. Germline V lookup: CDR1 SGHKS, CDR2 YYEKEE (reference sequence). This CDR3 comprises 13 residues. V lost 4 bases and J lost 5, with 12 bases in between. The CDR3 DNA reads as TGTGCCAGCAGCGACGCCAGGTTTGAGACCCAGTACTTC. As protein: CASSDARFETQYF. The whole variable domain, remainder taken from reference TRBV5-5 and TRBJ2-5, is DAGVTQSPTHLIKTRGQQVTLRCSPISGHKSVSWYQQVLGQGPQFIFQYYEKEERGRGNFPDRFSARQFPNYSSELNVNALLLGDSALYLCASSDARFETQYFGPGTRLLVL.

The rearrangement links TRBV5-1 to TRBJ2-6; D possibly corresponds to TRBD1 (7 bases). CDR3 length: 18 residues. The V end lost 0 bases, the J end lost 2 bases, and 15 bases lay between the germline ends. Germline loops: CDR1 SGHRS, CDR2 YFSETQ. The CDR3 sequence: CASSLGGGGVAGANVLTF. CDR3 nucleotide sequence: TGCGCCAGCAGCTTGGGTGGAGGGGGCGTCGCTGGGGCCAACGTCCTGACTTTC.

CDR3 amino acids: CASSARRGFRDTEAFF. The CDR3 coding sequence is TGTGCCAGCAGTGCCCGTCGGGGTTTTCGGGACACTGAAGCTTTCTTT. The chain employs TRBV6-2 or TRBV6-3 and TRBJ1-1; D not resolved. This CDR3 has 16 amino acids. From germline, CDR1 is MNHEY and CDR2 SVGEGT. With 5 bases removed from V and 3 bases from J, the gap between germline ends came to 19 bases.

The V gene is TRBV4-1, the J gene TRBJ1-6, with D possibly being TRBD1 (5 bases). Germline V lookup: CDR1 MGHRA, CDR2 YSYEKL. Trimming cost V 0 bases and J 7 bases, with 10 bases left between them. The length of the CDR3 is 15 residues. In DNA, the CDR3 is TGCGCCAGCAGCCAAGATCCAGGGTTGAATTCACCCCTCCACTTT. Protein product: CASSQDPGLNSPLHF.

This clonotype was found a few times. The chain is built from TRBV4-2 and TRBJ2-3; maybe TRBD1 (6 bases). CDR3 length: 18 residues. V lost 4 bases to trimming and J lost 2 bases, with 22 bases between them. Per the germline V gene, CDR1 is LGHNA and CDR2 is YNFKEQ. CDR3 coding DNA: TGTGCCAGCAGCCTCAGGGAAACAGGGCAGGGTGACACAGATACGCAGTATTTT. Amino acid sequence: CASSLRETGQGDTDTQYF.